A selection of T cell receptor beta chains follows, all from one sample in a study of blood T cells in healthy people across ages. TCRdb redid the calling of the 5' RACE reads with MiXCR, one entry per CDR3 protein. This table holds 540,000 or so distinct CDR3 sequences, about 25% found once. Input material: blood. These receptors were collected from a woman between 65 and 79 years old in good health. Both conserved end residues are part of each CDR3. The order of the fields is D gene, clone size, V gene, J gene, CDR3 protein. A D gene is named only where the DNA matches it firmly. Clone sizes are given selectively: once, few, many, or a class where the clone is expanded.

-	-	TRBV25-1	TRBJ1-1	CASSEWTNTEAFF
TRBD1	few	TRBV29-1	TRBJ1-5	CSVASDRGVQPQHF
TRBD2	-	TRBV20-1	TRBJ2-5	CSARDVGLAGAETEYF
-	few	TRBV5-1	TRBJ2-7	CASSRAYSYEQYF
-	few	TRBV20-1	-	CSASKVRTAYTYEQYF
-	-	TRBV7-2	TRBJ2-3	CASSYGEVTDTQYF
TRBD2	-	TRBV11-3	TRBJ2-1	CASRRLAGGASDNEQFF
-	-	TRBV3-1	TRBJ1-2	CASSRGQSNYGYTF
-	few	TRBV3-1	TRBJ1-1	CASSHLGRQTEAFF
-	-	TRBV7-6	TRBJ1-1	CASSPVAEAFF
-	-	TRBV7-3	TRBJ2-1	CASSLGIGASRYNEQFF
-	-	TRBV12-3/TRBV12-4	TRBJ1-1	CASSLKGSSPEAFF
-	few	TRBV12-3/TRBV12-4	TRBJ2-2	CASSPQGSGELFF
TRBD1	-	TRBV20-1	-	CSASHGTEPSYEQYF
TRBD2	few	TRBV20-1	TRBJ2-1	CSAVTSGGAKEQFF
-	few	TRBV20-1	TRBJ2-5	CSAREPTEYQETQYF
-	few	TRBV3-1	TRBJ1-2	CASSQARASNYGYTF
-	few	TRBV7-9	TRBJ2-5	CASRIGTTETQYF
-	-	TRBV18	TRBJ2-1	CASSPRSRGNEQFF
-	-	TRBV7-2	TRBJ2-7	CASSQNAYEQYF
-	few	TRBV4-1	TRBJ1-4	CASSQATGISNEKLFF
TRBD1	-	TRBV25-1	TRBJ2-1	CASSETGAGYNEQFF
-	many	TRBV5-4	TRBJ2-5	CASSSPWGAVQETQYF
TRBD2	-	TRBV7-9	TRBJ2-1	CASSRGTGGLDNEQFF
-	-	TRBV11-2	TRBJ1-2	CASSYDGFNYGYTF
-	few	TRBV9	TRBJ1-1	CASSVATGTMNTEAFF
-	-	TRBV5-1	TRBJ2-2	CASSFGVPGELFF
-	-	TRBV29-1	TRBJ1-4	CSVGGNGNEKLFF